Reported below is one TCR beta chain. Its target is unknown. The CDR3 is 16 residues long. V shed 0 bases, J shed 1 base, and the junction held 6 bases outside the gene matches. Looked up from germline, CDR1 is SGDLS and CDR2 is YYNGEE. The assay was immunoSEQ multiplex PCR, and TCRdb's table has in-frame clones only and misses some. The sample yields 4,500 or so clones, roughly three fifths seen once. The data belong to a study of CD8 T cell repertoires and HIV-1 epitope variants. This receptor was taken from a male donor with HIV. The specimen sequenced was cultured CD8+ T cells derived from PBMCs. The J gene is TRBJ2-7, the V gene TRBV9; 8 bases align to TRBD2. The CDR3 region has the DNA TGTGCCAGCAGCGTAGGACTAGCGAGGTATTCCTACGAGCAGTACTTC. Amino acids: CASSVGLARYSYEQYF.